The clone carrying this T cell receptor beta chain was seen a handful of times. Its target is unknown. The same CDR3 can be traced to other DNA sequences in this sample. This entry is derived from a study of T cell responses to AZD1222 COVID-19 vaccine. Broader study findings: Elevations in Spike-specific TCR breadth and depth followed administration of two AZD1222 doses. Spike-spanning, vaccine-associated CD4 TCRs were dominant at 160-218 and 743-854.

Profiling relied on immunoSEQ multiplex PCR, and the TCRdb table lists in-frame clones only, not all of them. The sample carries approximately 140,000 clones, roughly nine tenths recorded once. The TCR sequence derives from an adult in good health. Sequences were derived from peripheral blood, sampled on day 0 of AZD1222 vaccination.

The CDR3 nucleotides read TGTGCCAGCAGCTTAGGGCTAGCGGGGGGCACAGATACGCAGTATTTT. Amino acids: CASSLGLAGGTDTQYF. The genes are TRBV7-3 and TRBJ2-3, with TRBD2 matching 10 bases. V gave up 2 bases and J gave up 1 base; unmatched junction bases: 3. CDR3 size: 16 residues. Germline V gene data show CDR1 as SGHTA and CDR2 as FQGTGA. Variable domain in full (rest from reference TRBV7-3 and TRBJ2-3): GAGVSQTPSNKVTEKGKYVELRCDPISGHTALYWYRQSLGQGPEFLIYFQGTGAADDSGLPNDRFFAVRPEGSVSTLKIQRTERGDSAVYLCASSLGLAGGTDTQYFGPGTRLTVL.